Reported below is one TCR beta chain. This same CDR3 is encoded by further DNA sequences in the sample. The data were taken from a study of blood T cell repertoires in COVID-19. Study details: There were acute and convalescent COVID-19 samples, and they came from the United States, Italy and Spain.

Original handling: For nucleated cells, counts were estimated from reference gene primer amplification. TCRdb's table, derived via immunoSEQ multiplex PCR, lists solely in-frame clones and lacks some. V, J and clone size are taken as reported in that table, and D and trimming were inferred from the DNA itself. The sample carries about 70,000 clones, 79% recorded once. Germline V lookup: CDR1 SEHNR, CDR2 FQNEAQ (reference sequence). This CDR3 is 15 amino acids long. J gave up 5 bases and V 5 bases, and 8 bases lay outside the gene matches. The clonotype comes from a woman in her fifties or sixties with acute or convalescent COVID-19. The material sequenced was peripheral blood. The chain couples TRBV7-9 to TRBJ1-4; 7 bases are shared with TRBD1. The CDR3 reads CASSPQGGENEKLFF. CDR3 bases: TGTGCCAGCAGCCCTCAAGGGGGCGAGAATGAAAAACTGTTTTTT.